This T cell receptor (beta chain) was recovered during a study of blood T cell repertoires in COVID-19 (dated by TCRdb to 2020 to 2022). Study-level background: The collaborator samples originated in the United States, Italy and Spain and spanned the acute and convalescent phases of COVID-19. The prospective study material was composed of cDNA or gDNA derived from T cells, B-cell-depleted T cells, or PBMCs. Subjects who had been exposed to COVID-19, were actively infected with it, or had recovered from it provided the deeply sampled blood TCRbeta repertoires that made up the dataset. The repertoires were made available in a free public database intended to serve as a resource for research on the immune response to SARS-CoV-2. Samples were obtained from the ongoing ImmuneRACE study (first 160 participants) and from over 1,000 subjects provided by 6 global collaborators. A de-identified subject ID, COVID-19 status, age in years and sex were almost always included in the sample metadata. Where available, HLA class I and class II types were obtained from metadata supplied by the sample provider rather than from assay-based typing. Beyond this particular receptor, the publication reports: Clinical and demographic metadata were provided uncurated, with the amount varying by source and participant.

Whole blood was collected in K2EDTA tubes by collaborating institutions according to the institutions' own protocols. For TCRbeta analysis, collaborator samples were shipped as frozen whole blood, as isolated PBMCs, or as DNA extracted from either sample type. This clone has more than one count but fewer than ten. It has no known antigen specificity. One base away there is no much larger clone; base qualities are not given. The immunoSEQ Assay, a bias-controlled multiplex PCR, was used to amplify TCRbeta CDR3 regions from genomic DNA. Per the authors' processing: The number of nucleated cells in each sample was estimated by amplification of reference gene primers within the assay. To quantify the absolute abundance of each unique TCRbeta CDR3 rearrangement, sequence reads were collapsed and filtered. For each sample, productive Simpson clonality was calculated by taking the square root of Simpson's diversity index across productive rearrangements. TCRdb re-hosts the immuneACCESS table, in-frame sequences only. Its copies lack some clones; in the studies checked, an unresolved V gene accounts for under half of them, and the cause for the rest is not known. The V and J calls and clone size come from that table; D and trimming were worked out from the DNA. Counted in this sample were about 260,000 clones; approximately 86% of them appeared once. The ten largest clones take up 3.6% of the sample.

Reading the germline V gene (reference sequence) gives CDR1 DFQATT and CDR2 SNEGSKA. The V and J ends are trimmed by 6 bases and 8 bases, leaving 7 bases between them. The CDR3 goes from the cysteine to the phenylalanine over 9 residues. Kept here is only the CDR3 DNA, which spans 27 bases and is read in frame from base 1. This receptor chain uses TRBV20-1 and TRBJ1-1; no confident D gene assignment can be made. The specimen was peripheral blood. The TCR sequence derives from a man aged 18 to 35 with active or convalescent COVID-19. The base sequence is TGCAGTGCGACGGAGGAAGCTTTCTTT. This translates into CSATEEAFF.